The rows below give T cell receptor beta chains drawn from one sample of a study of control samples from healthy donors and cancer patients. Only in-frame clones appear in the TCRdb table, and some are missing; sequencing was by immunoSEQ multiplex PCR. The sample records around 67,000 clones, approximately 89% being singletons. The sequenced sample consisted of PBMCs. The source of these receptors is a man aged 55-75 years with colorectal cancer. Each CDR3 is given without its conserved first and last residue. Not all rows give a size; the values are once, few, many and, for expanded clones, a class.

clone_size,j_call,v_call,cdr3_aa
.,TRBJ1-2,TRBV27,ASSFQGTAYGYT
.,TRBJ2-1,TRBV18,ASSPSIVGEQF
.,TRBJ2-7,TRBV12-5,ASGWMRGEQY
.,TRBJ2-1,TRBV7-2,ASSLIGGQGAYEQF
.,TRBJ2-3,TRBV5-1,ASNGGGPTDTQY
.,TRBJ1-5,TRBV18,ASSAGQGSIQPQH
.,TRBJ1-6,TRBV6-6,ASTSGSPLH
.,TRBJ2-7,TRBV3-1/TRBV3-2,ATASFYEQY
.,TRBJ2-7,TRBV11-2,ASSPSYEQY
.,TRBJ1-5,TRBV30,AWNLGPNQPQH
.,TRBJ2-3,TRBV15,ATSINRDPSTDTQY
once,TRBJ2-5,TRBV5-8,ASSLPGGGGTQY
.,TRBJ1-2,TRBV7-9,ASSFSPDRGEYGYT
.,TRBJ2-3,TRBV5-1,ASSLARGGSTDTQY
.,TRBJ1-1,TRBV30,AWSVQDGTEAF
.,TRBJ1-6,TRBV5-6,ASSPYNSPLH
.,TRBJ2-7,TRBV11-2,ASSLVGLQY